This TCR beta chain was retrieved from a study of CD8 T cells in ankylosing spondylitis (dated 2017 in TCRdb). Turning to the overall study: To find TCR variants linked to disease, the study profiled T cell receptor beta repertoires in ankylosing spondylitis patients and healthy donors. Peripheral blood was sampled, and synovial fluid was additionally collected from ankylosing spondylitis patients. In total, the full study cohort was made up of roughly 110 healthy donors and 25 to 30 ankylosing spondylitis patients. General findings and caveats noted by the study authors: A TCR beta motif of several highly homologous amino acid variants appeared characteristic of blood from ankylosing spondylitis patients. According to the report, matched synovial fluid samples from ankylosing spondylitis patients were significantly enriched for the disease-linked clones. The disease-linked clones had a CD8+ phenotype and were found at relatively low frequencies in peripheral blood. Some TCR beta motif variants had previously been reported in synovial fluid and blood of reactive arthritis patients, which suggested common disease-initiation mechanisms.

This clonotype was observed many times. There is no known antigen for this receptor. No base qualities exist here, and no much larger clone lies one base off it. The germline ends are 11 bases apart after V is trimmed by 4 bases and J by 0 bases. The germline V gene yields SGHRS for CDR1 and YFSETQ for CDR2. The CDR3 has 14 amino acids, counting the end cysteine and phenylalanine. Only CDR3 DNA is held: 42 bases, read in frame from base 1. The sequencing machine was an Illumina HiSeq 2500. Quantitative 5'-RACE with molecular barcodes was used to prepare TCR beta libraries. As for how the authors treated the data: To identify disease-linked TCR variants, a new computational method was used, one built on a probabilistic model of VDJ rearrangement. TCRdb itself trimmed the public reads at Q25 with fastp, ran MiXCR and retained productive beta chains. CDR3 protein sequences are deduplicated, and each keeps its most common genes and DNA. These V and J calls derive from TCRdb rather than the authors' analysis. The sample includes some 120,000 distinct CDR3 sequences, with about 7% observed a single time. The ten most abundant clones make up 12% of the sample.

This clonotype was obtained from a male donor with ankylosing spondylitis or in good health (not recorded which). Here the chain combines TRBV5-1 and TRBJ2-7, with the identity of the D gene unclear. Sequencing used blood, either unsorted or a sorted T cell fraction (not recorded which). The sequence in DNA is TGCGCCAGCAGCCCCCGATGGAACTCCTACGAGCAGTACTTC. Its product reads: CASSPRWNSYEQYF.